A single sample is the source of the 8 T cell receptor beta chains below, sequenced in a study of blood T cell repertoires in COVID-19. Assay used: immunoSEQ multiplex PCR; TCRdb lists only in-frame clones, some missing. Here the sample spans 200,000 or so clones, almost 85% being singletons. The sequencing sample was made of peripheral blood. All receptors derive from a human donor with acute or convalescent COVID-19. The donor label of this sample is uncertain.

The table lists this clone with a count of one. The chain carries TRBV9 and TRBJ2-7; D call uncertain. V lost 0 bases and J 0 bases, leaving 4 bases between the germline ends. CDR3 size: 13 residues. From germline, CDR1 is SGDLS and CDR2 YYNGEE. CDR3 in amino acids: CASSVGPSYEQYF. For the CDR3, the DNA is TGTGCCAGCAGCGTAGGGCCCTCCTACGAGCAGTACTTC.

The chain's CDR3 is CASSIRDRLPNYGYTF. CDR3 in DNA: TGTGCCAGCAGCATCCGGGACAGATTACCAAACTATGGCTACACCTTC. This chain joins TRBV3-1 (or the pseudogene TRBV3-2) and TRBJ1-2; 7 bases are a match to TRBD1. The CDR3 has 16 residues. Looked up from germline, CDR1 is LGHDT and CDR2 is YNNKEL (reference sequence). J gave up 2 bases and V 5 bases, and 11 bases lay outside the gene matches.

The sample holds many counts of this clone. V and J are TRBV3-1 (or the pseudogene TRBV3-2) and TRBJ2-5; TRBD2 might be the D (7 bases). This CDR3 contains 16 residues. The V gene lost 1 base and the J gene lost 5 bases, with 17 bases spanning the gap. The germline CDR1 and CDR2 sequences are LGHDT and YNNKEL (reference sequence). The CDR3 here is CASSQGTGGGGETQYF. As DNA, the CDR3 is TGTGCCAGCAGCCAAGGGACGGGAGGAGGGGGGGAGACCCAGTACTTC.

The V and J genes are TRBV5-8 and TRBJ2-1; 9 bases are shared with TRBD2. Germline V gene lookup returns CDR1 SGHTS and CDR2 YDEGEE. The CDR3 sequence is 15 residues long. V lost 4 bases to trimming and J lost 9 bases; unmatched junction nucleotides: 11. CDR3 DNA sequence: TGTGCCAGCAGCCCCGACTTGCGGGAGGGCCGTGAGCAGTTCTTC. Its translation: CASSPDLREGREQFF.

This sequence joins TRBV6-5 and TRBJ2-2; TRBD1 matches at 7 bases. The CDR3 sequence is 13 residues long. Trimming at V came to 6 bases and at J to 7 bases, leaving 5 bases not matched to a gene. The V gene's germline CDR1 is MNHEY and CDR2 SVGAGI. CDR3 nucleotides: TGTGCCAGCAGGGAGACAGGGCTCGGGGAGCTGTTTTTT. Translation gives CASRETGLGELFF.

The CDR3 loop reads CASSRSYREQFF. In nucleotides, the CDR3 is TGTGCCAGTAGTAGAAGCTACAGGGAGCAGTTCTTC. This sequence joins TRBV19 and TRBJ2-1, with D tentatively TRBD1 (5 bases). Germline-derived CDR1 and CDR2 are LNHDA and SQIVND (reference sequence). V lost 4 bases and J lost 10, with 11 bases in between. CDR3 length: 12 amino acids. Full variable domain (missing parts from reference TRBV19 and TRBJ2-1): DGGITQSPKYLFRKEGQNVTLSCEQNLNHDAMYWYRQDPGQGLRLIYYSQIVNDFQKGDIAEGYSVSREKKESFPLTVTSAQKNPTAFYLCASSRSYREQFFGPGTRLTVL.

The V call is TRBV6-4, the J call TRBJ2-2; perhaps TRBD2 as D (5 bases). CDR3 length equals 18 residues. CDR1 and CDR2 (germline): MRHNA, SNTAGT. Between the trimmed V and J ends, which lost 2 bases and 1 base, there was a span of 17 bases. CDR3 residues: CASSDTYTDWLNTGELFF. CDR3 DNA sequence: TGTGCCAGCAGTGACACGTACACGGACTGGCTGAACACCGGGGAGCTGTTTTTT.

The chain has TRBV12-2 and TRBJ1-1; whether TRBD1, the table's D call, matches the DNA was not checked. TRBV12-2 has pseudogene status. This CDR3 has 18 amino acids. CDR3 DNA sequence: TGTGCAAGTCGCTCTCCAAGGGACAGGGGTTCCGGGGGCACTGAAGCTTTCTTT. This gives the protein CASRSPRDRGSGGTEAFF.